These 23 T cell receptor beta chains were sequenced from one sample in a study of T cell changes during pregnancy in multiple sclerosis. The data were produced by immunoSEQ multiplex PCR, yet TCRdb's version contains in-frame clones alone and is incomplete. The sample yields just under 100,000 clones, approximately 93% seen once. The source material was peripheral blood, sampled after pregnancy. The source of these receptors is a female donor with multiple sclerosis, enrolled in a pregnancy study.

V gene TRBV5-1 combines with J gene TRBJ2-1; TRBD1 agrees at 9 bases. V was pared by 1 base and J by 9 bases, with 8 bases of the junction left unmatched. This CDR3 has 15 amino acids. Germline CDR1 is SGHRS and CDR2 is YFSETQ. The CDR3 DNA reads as TGCGCCAGCAGCTTGAAGGGACAGGGTCGTGCTGAGCAGTTCTTC. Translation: CASSLKGQGRAEQFF.

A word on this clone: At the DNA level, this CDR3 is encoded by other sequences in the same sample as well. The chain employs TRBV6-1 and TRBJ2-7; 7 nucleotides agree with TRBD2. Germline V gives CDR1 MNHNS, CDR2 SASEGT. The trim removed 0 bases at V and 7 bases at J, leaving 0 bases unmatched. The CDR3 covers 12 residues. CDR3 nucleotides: TGTGCCAGCAGTGAAGCGGGGGGGGAGCAGTACTTC. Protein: CASSEAGGEQYF.

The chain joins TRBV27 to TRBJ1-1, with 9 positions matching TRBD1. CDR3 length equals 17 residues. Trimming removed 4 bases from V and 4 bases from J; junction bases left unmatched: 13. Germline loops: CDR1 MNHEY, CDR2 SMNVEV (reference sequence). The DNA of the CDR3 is TGTGCCAGCAGTTCGCTCGGGACAGGGTATGTAGGCACTGAAGCTTTCTTT. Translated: CASSSLGTGYVGTEAFF.

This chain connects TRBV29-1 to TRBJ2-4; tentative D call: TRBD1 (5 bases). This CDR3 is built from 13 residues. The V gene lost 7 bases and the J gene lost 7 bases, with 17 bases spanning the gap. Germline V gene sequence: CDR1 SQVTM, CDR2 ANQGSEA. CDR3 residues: CSATRQNGNIQYF. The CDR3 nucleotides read TGCAGCGCCACCAGACAGAATGGGAACATTCAGTACTTC.

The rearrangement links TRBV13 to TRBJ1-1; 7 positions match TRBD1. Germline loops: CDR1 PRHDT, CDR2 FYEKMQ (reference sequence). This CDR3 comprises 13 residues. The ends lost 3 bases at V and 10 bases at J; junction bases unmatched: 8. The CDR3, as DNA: TGTGCCAGCAGCTTCGGGACAGACTTCCGAGCTTTCTTT. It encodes CASSFGTDFRAFF.

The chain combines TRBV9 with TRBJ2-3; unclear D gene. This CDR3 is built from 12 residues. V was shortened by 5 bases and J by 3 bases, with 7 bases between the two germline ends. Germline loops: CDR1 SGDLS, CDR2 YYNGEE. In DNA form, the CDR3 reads TGTGCCAGCAGTCGAGAGACAGATACGCAGTATTTT. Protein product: CASSRETDTQYF.

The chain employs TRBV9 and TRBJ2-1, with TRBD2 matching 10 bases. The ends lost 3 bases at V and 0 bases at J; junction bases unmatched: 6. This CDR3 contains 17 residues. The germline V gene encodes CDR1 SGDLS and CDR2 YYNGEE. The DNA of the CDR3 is TGTGCCAGCAGCGACCCTAGCGGGGGCAGCTCCTACAATGAGCAGTTCTTC. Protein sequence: CASSDPSGGSSYNEQFF.

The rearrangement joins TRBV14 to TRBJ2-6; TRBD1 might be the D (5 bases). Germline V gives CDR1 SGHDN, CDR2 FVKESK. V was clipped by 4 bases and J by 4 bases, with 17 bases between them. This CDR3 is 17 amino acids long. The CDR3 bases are TGTGCCAGCAGCCCTGACAGCCTCCTTGCGGGGGCCAACGTCCTGACTTTC. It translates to CASSPDSLLAGANVLTF.

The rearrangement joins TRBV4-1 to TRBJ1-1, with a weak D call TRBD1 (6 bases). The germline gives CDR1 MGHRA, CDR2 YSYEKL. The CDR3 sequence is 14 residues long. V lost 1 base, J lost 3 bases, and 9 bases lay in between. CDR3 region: CASSQAQGYTEAFF. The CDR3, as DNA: TGCGCCAGCAGCCAAGCACAGGGCTACACTGAAGCTTTCTTT.

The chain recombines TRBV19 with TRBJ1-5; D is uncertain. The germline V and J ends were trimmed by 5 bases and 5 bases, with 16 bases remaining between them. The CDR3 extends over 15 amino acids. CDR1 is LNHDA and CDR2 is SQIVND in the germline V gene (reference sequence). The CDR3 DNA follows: TGTGCCAGTAGTCCTTTCCGGGGAGGAGATCAGCCCCAGCATTTT. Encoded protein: CASSPFRGGDQPQHF.

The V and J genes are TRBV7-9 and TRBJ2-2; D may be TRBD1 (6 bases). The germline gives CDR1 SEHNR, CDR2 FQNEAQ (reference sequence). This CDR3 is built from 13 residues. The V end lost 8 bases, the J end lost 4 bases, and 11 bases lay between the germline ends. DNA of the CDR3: TGTGCCAGCCCCAGGGGTTCCACCGGGGAGCTGTTTTTT. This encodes CASPRGSTGELFF.

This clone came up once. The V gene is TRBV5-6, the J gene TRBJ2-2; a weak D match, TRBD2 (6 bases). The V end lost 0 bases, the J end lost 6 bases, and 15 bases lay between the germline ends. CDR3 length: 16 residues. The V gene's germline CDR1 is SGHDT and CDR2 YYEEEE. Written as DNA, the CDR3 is TGTGCCAGCAGCTTGGGGGAGGTTTTATTACCCGGGGAGCTGTTTTTT. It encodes CASSLGEVLLPGELFF.

The CDR3 DNA reads as TGTGCCAGCAGTGCTACGACCGGGACAGGGGGTTCTTCTAGTATCGGTGGCTACACCTTC. It specifies CASSATTGTGGSSSIGGYTF. V usage is TRBV6-1 and J usage is TRBJ1-2, with TRBD1 matching 11 bases. J lost 7 bases, V lost 4 bases, and 23 bases had no gene match. CDR3 length equals 20 residues. Germline V gives CDR1 MNHNS, CDR2 SASEGT.

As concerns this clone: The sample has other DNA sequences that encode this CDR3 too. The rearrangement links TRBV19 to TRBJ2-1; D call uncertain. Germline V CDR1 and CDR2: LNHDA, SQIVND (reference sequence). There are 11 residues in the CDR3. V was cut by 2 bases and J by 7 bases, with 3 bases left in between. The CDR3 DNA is TGTGCCAGTAGTATATTAAATGAGCAGTTCTTC. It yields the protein CASSILNEQFF.

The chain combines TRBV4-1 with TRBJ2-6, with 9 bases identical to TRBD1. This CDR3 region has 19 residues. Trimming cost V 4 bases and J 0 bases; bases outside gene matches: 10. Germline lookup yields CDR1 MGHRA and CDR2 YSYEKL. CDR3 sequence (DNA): TGCGCCAGCAGCCCTAACTTGGGACAGGGCCGCTCTGGGGCCAACGTCCTGACTTTC. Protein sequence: CASSPNLGQGRSGANVLTF.

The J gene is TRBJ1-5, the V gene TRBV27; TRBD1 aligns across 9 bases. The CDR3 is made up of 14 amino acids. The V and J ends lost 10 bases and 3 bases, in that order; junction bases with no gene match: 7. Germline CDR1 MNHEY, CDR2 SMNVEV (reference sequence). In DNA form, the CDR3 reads TGTGCCACCTCGGACAGGGGTAACAATCAGCCCCAGCATTTT. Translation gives CATSDRGNNQPQHF.

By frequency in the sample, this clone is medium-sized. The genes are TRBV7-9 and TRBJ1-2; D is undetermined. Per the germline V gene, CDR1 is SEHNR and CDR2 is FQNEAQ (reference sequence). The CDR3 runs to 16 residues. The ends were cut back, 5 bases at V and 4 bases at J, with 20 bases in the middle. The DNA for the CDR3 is TGTGCCAGCAGCGACTACCGGGCCCCGGGTGGCTATGGCTACACCTTC. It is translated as CASSDYRAPGGYGYTF.

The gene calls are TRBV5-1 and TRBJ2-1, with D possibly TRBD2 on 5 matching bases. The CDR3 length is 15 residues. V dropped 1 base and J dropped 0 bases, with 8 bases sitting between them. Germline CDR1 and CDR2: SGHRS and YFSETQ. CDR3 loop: CASSLLGSSYNEQFF. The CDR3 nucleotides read TGCGCCAGCAGCTTGTTAGGGAGCTCCTACAATGAGCAGTTCTTC.

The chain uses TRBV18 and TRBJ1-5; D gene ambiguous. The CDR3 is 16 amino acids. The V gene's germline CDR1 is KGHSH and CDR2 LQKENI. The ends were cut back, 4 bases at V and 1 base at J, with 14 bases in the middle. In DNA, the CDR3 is TGTGCCAGCTCACGGGCCCAGCCTTCGAGCAATCAGCCCCAGCATTTT. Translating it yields CASSRAQPSSNQPQHF.

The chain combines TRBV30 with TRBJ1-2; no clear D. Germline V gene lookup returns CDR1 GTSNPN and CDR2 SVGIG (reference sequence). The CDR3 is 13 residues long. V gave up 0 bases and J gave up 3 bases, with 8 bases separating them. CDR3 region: CAWSVRQDYGYTF. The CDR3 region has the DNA TGTGCCTGGAGTGTGAGGCAAGACTATGGCTACACCTTC.

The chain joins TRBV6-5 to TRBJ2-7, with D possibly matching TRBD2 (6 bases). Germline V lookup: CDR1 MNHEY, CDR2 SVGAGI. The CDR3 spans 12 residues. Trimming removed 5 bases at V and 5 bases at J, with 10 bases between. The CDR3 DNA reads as TGTGCCAGCAGTCAGACTAGGAACGAGCAGTACTTC. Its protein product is CASSQTRNEQYF.

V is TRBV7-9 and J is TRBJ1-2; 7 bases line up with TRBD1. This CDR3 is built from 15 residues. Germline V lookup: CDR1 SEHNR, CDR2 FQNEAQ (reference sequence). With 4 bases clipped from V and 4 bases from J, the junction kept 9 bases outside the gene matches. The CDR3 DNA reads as TGTGCCAGCAGCTGGGGTGGCGGGACAGTCTATGGCTACACCTTC. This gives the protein CASSWGGGTVYGYTF.

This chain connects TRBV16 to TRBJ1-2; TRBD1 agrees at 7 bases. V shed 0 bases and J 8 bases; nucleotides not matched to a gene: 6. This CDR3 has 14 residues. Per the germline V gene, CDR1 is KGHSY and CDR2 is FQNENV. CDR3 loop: CASSQSSTGVGYTF. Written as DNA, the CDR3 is TGTGCCAGCAGCCAATCGAGTACAGGGGTCGGCTACACCTTC.